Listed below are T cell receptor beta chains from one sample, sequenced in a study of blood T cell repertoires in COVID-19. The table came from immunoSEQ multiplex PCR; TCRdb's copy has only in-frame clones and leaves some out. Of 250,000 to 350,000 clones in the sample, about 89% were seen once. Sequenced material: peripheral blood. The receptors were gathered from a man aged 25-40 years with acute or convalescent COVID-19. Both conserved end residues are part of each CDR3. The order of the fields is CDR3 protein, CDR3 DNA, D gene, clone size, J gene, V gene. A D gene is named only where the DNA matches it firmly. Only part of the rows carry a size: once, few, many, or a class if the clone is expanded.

CASSLFGTDNNEQFF,TGTGCCAGCAGCTTATTCGGGACTGACAACAATGAGCAGTTCTTC,NA,once,TRBJ2-1,TRBV7-2
CASSSTGIEAFF,TGTGCCAGCAGCTCGACAGGAATTGAAGCTTTCTTT,NA,NA,TRBJ1-1,TRBV7-9
CASSLATDTKIGYTF,TGTGCCAGCAGTTTAGCCACGGACACAAAGATTGGCTACACCTTC,NA,NA,TRBJ1-2,TRBV28
CASSLRSSGRGMEETQYF,TGTGCCAGCAGCTTAAGGTCTAGCGGGAGGGGGATGGAAGAGACCCAGTACTTC,TRBD2,NA,TRBJ2-5,TRBV11-2
CASSDRDGNYNEQFF,TGCGCCAGCAGCGACAGGGACGGTAACTACAATGAGCAGTTCTTC,TRBD1,NA,TRBJ2-1,TRBV5-1
CASSVTGTSGGRGEQFF,TGTGCCAGCAGCGTAACCGGGACTAGCGGGGGGAGAGGTGAGCAGTTCTTC,TRBD2,once,TRBJ2-1,TRBV9
CASSGLAGAHEQFF,TGTGCCAGCAGTGGACTAGCGGGAGCCCATGAGCAGTTCTTC,TRBD2,NA,TRBJ2-1,TRBV28
CASSQVFSYTF,TGTGCCAGCAGCCAAGTTTTTAGCTACACCTTC,NA,NA,TRBJ1-2,TRBV4-2
CASSQSSGGYNEQFF,TGTGCCAGCAGCCAATCTAGCGGGGGGTACAATGAGCAGTTCTTC,TRBD2,NA,TRBJ2-1,TRBV3-1/TRBV3-2
CASRRTVGPYEQYF,TGTGCCAGTAGGAGGACAGTCGGCCCCTACGAGCAGTACTTC,NA,NA,TRBJ2-7,TRBV19
CASSNGHPPYEQYF,TGTGCCAGCAGTAACGGACACCCCCCCTACGAGCAGTACTTC,NA,few,TRBJ2-7,TRBV6-5
CASSPDRGDGYTF,TGTGCCAGCAGTCCAGACAGGGGTGATGGCTACACCTTC,TRBD1,NA,TRBJ1-2,TRBV27
CAGRALDTGELFF,TGTGCCGGGAGGGCCCTGGACACCGGGGAGCTGTTTTTT,TRBD2,NA,TRBJ2-2,TRBV2
CASSPLAGGRTGELFF,TGTGCCAGTAGTCCACTAGCGGGGGGGCGCACCGGGGAGCTGTTTTTT,TRBD2,NA,TRBJ2-2,TRBV19
CASSSGGKETQYF,TGCGCCAGCAGCTCCGGGGGTAAAGAGACCCAGTACTTC,NA,NA,TRBJ2-5,TRBV5-1
CAWSSDSNTEAFF,TGTGCCTGGAGTTCAGATTCGAACACTGAAGCTTTCTTT,NA,NA,TRBJ1-1,TRBV30
CASSDVTRAEFF,TGTGCCAGTAGCGACGTCACTAGGGCGGAGTTCTTC,NA,once,TRBJ2-1,TRBV19
CATSTGQLYGYTF,TGTGCCACCAGCACCGGACAGCTTTATGGCTACACCTTC,NA,NA,TRBJ1-2,TRBV15
CASSYSTGYPTGEQFF,TGTGCCAGCAGTTATTCGACAGGGTACCCGACTGGCGAGCAGTTCTTC,TRBD1,NA,TRBJ2-1,TRBV6-6
CASSPAGESTDTQYF,TGTGCCAGCAGTCCAGCGGGAGAAAGCACAGATACGCAGTATTTT,TRBD2,NA,TRBJ2-3,TRBV28
CAWSSGTGNSNQPQHF,TGTGCCTGGAGTTCCGGGACAGGGAATAGCAATCAGCCCCAGCATTTT,TRBD1,NA,TRBJ1-5,TRBV30
CASLLAEETGELFF,TGTGCCAGCCTACTAGCGGAGGAGACCGGGGAGCTGTTTTTT,TRBD2,NA,TRBJ2-2,TRBV6-5
CASSLGRVTEAFF,TGTGCCAGCAGCTTAGGCCGGGTCACTGAAGCTTTCTTT,NA,few,TRBJ1-1,TRBV7-9
CSVLGQSETQYF,TGCAGCGTCCTGGGACAGAGCGAGACCCAGTACTTC,TRBD1,NA,TRBJ2-5,TRBV29-1
CASGPRTGGFAGELFF,TGTGCTAGTGGTCCGCGGACAGGGGGGTTCGCCGGGGAGCTGTTTTTT,TRBD1,NA,TRBJ2-2,TRBV12-5
CASSVDFRAGNTIYF,TGTGCCAGCAGCGTAGATTTCAGGGCTGGAAACACCATATATTTT,NA,NA,TRBJ1-3,TRBV9
CASSLRAYGYTF,TGTGCCAGCAGTTTGAGGGCGTATGGCTACACCTTC,NA,NA,TRBJ1-2,TRBV12-3/TRBV12-4